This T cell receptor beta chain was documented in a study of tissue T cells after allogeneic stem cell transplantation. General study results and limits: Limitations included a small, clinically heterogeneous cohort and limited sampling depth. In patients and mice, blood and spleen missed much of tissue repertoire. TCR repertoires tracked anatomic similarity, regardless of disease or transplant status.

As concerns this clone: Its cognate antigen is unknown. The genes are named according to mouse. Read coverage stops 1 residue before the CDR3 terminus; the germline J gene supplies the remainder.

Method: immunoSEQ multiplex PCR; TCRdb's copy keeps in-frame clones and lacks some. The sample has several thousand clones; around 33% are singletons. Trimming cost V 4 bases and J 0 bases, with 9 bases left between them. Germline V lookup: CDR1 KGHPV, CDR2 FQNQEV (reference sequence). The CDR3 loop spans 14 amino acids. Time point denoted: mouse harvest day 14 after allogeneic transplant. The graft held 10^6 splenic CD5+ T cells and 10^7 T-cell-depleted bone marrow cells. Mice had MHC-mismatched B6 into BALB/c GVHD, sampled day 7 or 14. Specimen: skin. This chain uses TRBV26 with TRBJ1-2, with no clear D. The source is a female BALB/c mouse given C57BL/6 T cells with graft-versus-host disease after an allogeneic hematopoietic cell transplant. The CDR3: CASSPTTANSDYTF. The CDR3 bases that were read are TGTGCCAGCAGTCCGACAACTGCAAACTCCGACTACACC.